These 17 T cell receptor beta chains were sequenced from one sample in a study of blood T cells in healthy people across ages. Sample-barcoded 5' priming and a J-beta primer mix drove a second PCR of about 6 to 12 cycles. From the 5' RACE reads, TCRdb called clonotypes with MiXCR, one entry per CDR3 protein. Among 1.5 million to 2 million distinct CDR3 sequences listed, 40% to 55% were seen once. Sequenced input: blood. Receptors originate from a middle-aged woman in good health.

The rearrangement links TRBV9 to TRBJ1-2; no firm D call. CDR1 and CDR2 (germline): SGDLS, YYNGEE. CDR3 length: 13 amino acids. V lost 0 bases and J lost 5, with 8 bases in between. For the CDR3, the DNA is TGTGCCAGCAGCGTAGGGGAGCCTTATGGCTACACCTTC. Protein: CASSVGEPYGYTF.

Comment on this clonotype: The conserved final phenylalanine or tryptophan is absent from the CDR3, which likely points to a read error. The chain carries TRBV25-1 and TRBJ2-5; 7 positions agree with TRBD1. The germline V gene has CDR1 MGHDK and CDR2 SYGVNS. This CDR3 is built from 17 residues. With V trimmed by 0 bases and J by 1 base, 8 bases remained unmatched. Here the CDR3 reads CASSEYPDRVSQETQYL. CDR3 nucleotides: TGTGCCAGCAGTGAATATCCCGACAGGGTGAGCCAAGAGACCCAGTACTTA.

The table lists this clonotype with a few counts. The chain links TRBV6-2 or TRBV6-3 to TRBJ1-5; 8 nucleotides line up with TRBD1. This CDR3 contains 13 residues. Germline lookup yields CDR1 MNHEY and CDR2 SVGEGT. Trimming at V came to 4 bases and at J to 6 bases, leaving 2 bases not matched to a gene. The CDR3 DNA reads TGTGCCAGCAGTTCACAGGGGGGTCAGCCCCAGCATTTT. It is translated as CASSSQGGQPQHF.

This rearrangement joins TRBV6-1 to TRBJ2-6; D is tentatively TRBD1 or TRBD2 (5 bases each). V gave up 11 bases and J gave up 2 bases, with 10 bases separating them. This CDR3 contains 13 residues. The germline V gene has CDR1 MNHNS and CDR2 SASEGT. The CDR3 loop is CAGRGAGANVLTF. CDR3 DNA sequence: TGTGCCGGAAGGGGAGCTGGGGCCAACGTCCTGACTTTC.

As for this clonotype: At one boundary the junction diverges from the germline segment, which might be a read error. CDR3 bases: TGTGCCAGCAGTGACTCGGACCCCAATGAGCAGTTCTTC. Translation gives CASSDSDPNEQFF. The chain has TRBV6-6 and TRBJ2-1; D is undetermined. CDR1 is MNHNY and CDR2 is SVGAGI in the germline V gene (reference sequence). The CDR3 sequence is 13 residues long.

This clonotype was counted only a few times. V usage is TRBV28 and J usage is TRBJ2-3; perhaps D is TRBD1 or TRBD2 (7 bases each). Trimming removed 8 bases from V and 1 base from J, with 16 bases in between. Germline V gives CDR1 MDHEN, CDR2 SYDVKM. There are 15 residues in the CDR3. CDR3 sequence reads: CASYRQGGGTDTQYF. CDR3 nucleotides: TGTGCCAGCTACAGACAGGGAGGGGGCACAGATACGCAGTATTTT. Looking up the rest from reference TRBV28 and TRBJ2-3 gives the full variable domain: DVKVTQSSRYLVKRTGEKVFLECVQDMDHENMFWYRQDPGLGLRLIYFSYDVKMKEKGDIPEGYSVSREKKERFSLILESASTNQTSMYLCASYRQGGGTDTQYFGPGTRLTVL.

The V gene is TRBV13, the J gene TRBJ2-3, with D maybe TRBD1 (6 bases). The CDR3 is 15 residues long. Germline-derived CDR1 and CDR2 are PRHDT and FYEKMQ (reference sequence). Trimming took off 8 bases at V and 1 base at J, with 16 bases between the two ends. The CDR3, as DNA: TGTGCCAGCGGCGGACAGCCCGGCGGCACAGATACGCAGTATTTT. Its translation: CASGGQPGGTDTQYF.

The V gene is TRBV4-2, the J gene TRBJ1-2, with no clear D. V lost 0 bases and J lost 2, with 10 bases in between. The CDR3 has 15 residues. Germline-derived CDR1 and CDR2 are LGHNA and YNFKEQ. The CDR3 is CASSQDRIVNYGYTF. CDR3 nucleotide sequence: TGTGCCAGCAGCCAAGACAGGATTGTAAACTATGGCTACACCTTC.

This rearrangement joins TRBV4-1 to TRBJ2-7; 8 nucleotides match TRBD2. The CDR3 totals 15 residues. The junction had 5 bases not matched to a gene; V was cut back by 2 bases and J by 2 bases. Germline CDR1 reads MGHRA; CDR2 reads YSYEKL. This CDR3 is CASSQLGGGAYEQYF. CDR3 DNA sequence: TGCGCCAGCAGCCAACTCGGGGGGGGAGCCTACGAGCAGTACTTC.

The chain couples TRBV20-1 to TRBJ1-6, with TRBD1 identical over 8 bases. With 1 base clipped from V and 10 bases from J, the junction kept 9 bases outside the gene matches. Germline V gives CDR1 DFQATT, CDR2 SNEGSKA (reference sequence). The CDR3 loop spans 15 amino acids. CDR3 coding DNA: TGCAGTGCTAGAGGCGGACAGGGCGGCATATCACCCCTCCACTTT. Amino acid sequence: CSARGGQGGISPLHF.

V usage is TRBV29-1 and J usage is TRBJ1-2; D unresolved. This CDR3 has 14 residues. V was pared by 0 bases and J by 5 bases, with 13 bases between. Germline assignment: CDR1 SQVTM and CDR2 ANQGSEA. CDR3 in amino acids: CSVEDAGIGYGYTF. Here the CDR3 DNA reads TGCAGCGTTGAAGATGCGGGAATAGGGTATGGCTACACCTTC.

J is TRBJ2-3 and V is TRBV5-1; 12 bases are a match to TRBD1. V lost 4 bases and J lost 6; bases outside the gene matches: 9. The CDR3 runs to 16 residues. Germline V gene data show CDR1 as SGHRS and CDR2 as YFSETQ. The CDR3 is CASSDPGTGGSDTQYF. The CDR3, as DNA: TGCGCCAGCAGCGATCCCGGGACAGGGGGCTCGGATACGCAGTATTTT.

Written as DNA, the CDR3 is TGTGCCAGCAGTTACCAGGACAGGGCCCCCTACGAGCAGTACTTC. This sequence encodes CASSYQDRAPYEQYF. This chain joins TRBV6-5 and TRBJ2-7; TRBD1 aligns across 8 bases. V lost 2 bases and J lost 2; bases outside the gene matches: 5. This CDR3 comprises 15 residues. Germline V lookup: CDR1 MNHEY, CDR2 SVGAGI.

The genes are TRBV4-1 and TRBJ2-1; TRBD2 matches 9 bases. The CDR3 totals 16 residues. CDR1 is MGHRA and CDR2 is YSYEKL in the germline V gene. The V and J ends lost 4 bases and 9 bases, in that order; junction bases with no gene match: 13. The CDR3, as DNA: TGCGCCAGCAGCCCTCGCGCGGGCGGGGGGGCGTGTGAGCAGTTCTTC. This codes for CASSPRAGGGACEQFF.

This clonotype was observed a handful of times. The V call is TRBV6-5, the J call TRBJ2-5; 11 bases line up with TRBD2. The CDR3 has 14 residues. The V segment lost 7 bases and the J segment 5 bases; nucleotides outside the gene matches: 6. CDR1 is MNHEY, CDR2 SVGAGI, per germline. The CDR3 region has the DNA TGTGCCAGCAAGGGTCTAGCGGGGGGTGAGACCCAGTACTTC. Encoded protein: CASKGLAGGETQYF.

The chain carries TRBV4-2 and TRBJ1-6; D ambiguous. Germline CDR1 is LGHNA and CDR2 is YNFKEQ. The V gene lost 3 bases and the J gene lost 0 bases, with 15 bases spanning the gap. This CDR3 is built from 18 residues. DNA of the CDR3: TGTGCCAGCAGCCAGCAGACTTTGGGAAGCTCCTATAATTCACCCCTCCACTTT. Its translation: CASSQQTLGSSYNSPLHF.

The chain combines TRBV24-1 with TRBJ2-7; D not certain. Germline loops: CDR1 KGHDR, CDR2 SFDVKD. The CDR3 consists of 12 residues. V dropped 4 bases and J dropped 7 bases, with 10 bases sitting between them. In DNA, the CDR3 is TGTGCCACCAGTGAGTGGAACACGGAGCAGTACTTC. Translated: CATSEWNTEQYF.